A few counts support the clone carrying this TCR beta chain. Its antigen is not known. Individual cDNA molecules were tagged with unique molecular identifiers. MiXCR, applied by TCRdb to the 5' RACE reads, yields one record per CDR3 protein. The sample lists roughly 28,000 distinct CDR3 sequences; around 5.3% were seen once. This sample was taken from a study of early T cells in non-severe SARS-CoV-2 infection. Overall study: It was bulk RNA from unsorted whole blood that was sequenced, and the chains were unpaired.

Notes on the study in general: Missing private and CD4 specificities, VDJdb matching favored anti-spike CD8 responses.

Germline CDR1 is KGHSH and CDR2 is LQKENI. The length of the CDR3 is 12 residues. V shed 4 bases and J shed 11 bases, with 14 bases lying between them. The chain has TRBV18 and TRBJ1-1; D is unresolved. Sequenced: whole blood. This clonotype was obtained from an adult who was a healthcare worker with PCR-confirmed SARS-CoV-2 infection or an uninfected control (not recorded which). DNA of the CDR3: TGTGCCAGCTCACTAAGTAATAATGAGGCTTTCTTT. Protein sequence: CASSLSNNEAFF.